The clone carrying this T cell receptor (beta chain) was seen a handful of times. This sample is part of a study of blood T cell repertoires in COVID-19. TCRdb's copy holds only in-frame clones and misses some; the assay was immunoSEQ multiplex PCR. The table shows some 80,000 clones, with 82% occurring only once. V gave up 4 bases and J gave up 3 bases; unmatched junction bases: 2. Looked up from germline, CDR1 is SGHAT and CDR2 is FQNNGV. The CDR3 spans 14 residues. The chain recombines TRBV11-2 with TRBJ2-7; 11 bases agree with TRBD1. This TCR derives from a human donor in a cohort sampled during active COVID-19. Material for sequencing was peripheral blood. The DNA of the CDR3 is TGTGCCAGCAGCTACGGGACAGGGGGCTACGAGCAGTACTTC. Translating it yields CASSYGTGGYEQYF.